One TCR beta chain is described in this entry. TCRdb redid the calling of the RT-PCR reads with MiXCR, one entry per CDR3 protein. The repertoire has 400,000 to 450,000 distinct CDR3 sequences, 16% of them found once; the top ten carry less than 9.5%. This specimen belongs to a study of patients and donors after allogeneic stem cell transplantation. There are 17 residues in the CDR3. CDR1 SGHTA and CDR2 FQGNSA come from the germline V gene. V dropped 0 bases and J dropped 0 bases, with 11 bases sitting between them. This clonotype was sampled from a human donor who was either an allogeneic HSCT recipient or a stem cell or donor lymphocyte infusion donor (not recorded which). It is not recorded whose cells these are; they may come from a transplant donor. The chain is built from TRBV7-2 and TRBJ2-2; TRBD1 is a possible D gene (5 bases). Material: blood, either unsorted or a sorted T cell fraction (not recorded which). CDR3 protein: CASSLALGAPNTGELFF. CDR3 nucleotide sequence: TGTGCCAGCAGCTTAGCGCTAGGGGCACCGAACACCGGGGAGCTGTTTTTT.